Described below is a single T cell receptor (beta chain) sequence and its context. Its specificity is not known. The source of the sample is a study of pediatric ulcerative colitis. General observations from the study: Repertoires came from total lymphocyte DNA, so rare subsets like regulatory T cells may be missed. Blood-rectal clonal overlap within each person was significantly higher in ulcerative colitis patients than controls.

In germline, CDR1 is MNHNS, CDR2 SASEGT. CDR3 length equals 13 residues. The germline V and J ends were trimmed by 7 bases and 2 bases, with 12 bases remaining between them. The rectum was sampled with one to two pinch biopsies at colonoscopy. Produced via immunoSEQ multiplex PCR; TCRdb's table is partial and in-frame only. The table records 40,000 to 60,000 clones, 78% of them present only once. The clonotype was recovered from a girl between 5 and 17 years old with moderate ulcerative colitis. Sequencing used gut tissue. The genes are TRBV6-1 and TRBJ2-7, with D unresolved. The CDR3: CASIPDGAYEQYF. The CDR3 bases are TGTGCCAGCATTCCGGACGGTGCCTACGAGCAGTACTTC.